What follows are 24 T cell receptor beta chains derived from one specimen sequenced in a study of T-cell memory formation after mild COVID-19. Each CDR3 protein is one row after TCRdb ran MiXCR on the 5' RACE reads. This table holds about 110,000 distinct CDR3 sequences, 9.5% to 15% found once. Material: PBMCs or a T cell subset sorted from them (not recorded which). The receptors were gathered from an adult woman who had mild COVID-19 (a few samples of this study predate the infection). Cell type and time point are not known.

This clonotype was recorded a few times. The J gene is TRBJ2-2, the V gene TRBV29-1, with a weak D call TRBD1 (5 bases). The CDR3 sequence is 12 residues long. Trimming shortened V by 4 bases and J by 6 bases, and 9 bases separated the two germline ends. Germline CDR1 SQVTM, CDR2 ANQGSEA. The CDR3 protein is CSVVRDSGELFF. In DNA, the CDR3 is TGCAGCGTTGTCAGGGATTCCGGGGAGCTGTTTTTT.

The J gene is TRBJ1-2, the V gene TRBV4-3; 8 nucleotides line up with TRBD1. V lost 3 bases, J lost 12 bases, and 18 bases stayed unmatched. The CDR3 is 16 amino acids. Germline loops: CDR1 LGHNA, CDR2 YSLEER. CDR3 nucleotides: TGCGCCAGCAGCCACTCCTCAGGACAGGGCGGAATAGAGCACACCTTC. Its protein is CASSHSSGQGGIEHTF.

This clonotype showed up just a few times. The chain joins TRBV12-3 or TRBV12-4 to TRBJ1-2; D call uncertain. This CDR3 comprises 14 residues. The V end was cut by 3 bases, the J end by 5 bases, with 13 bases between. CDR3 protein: CASSFIGDRYGYTF. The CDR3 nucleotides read TGTGCCAGCAGTTTTATCGGAGATCGGTATGGCTACACCTTC.

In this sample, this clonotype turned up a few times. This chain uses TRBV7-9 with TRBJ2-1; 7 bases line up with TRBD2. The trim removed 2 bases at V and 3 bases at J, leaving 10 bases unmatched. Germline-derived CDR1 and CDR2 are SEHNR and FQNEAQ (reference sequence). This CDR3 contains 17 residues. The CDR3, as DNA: TGTGCCAGCAGCTTACTTTGGGCGGGGGAATTCTACAATGAGCAGTTCTTC. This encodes CASSLLWAGEFYNEQFF.

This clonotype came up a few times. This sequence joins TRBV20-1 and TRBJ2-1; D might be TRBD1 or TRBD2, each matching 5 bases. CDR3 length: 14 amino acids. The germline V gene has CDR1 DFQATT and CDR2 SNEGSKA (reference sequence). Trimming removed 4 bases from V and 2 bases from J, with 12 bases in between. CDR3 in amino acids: CSAIGTQAYNEQFF. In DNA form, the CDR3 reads TGCAGTGCTATTGGGACGCAAGCCTACAATGAGCAGTTCTTC.

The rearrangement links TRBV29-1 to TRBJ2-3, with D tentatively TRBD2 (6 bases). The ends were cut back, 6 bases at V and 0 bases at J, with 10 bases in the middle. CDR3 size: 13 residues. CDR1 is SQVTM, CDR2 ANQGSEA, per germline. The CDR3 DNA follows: TGCAGCGTGATGACTAGAAGCACAGATACGCAGTATTTT. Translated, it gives CSVMTRSTDTQYF.

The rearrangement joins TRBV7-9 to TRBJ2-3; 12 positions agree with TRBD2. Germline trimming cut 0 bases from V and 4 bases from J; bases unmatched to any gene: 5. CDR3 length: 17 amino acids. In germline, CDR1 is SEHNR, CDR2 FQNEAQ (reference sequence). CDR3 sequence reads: CASSLATSGSVADTQYF. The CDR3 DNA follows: TGTGCCAGCAGCTTAGCGACTAGCGGGAGTGTGGCAGATACGCAGTATTTT.

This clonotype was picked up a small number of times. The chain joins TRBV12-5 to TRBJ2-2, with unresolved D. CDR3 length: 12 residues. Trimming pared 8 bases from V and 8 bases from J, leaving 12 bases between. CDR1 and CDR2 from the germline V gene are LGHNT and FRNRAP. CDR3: CASKVYRGELFF. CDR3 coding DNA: TGTGCTAGTAAGGTGTACCGAGGGGAGCTGTTTTTT.

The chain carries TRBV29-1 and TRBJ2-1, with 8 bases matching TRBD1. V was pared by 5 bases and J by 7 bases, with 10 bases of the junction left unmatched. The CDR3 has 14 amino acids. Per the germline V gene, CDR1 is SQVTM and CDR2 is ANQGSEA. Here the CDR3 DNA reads TGCAGCGTTCCGACGAGGACAGGGTTGAATGAGCAGTTCTTC. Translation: CSVPTRTGLNEQFF.

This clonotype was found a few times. As DNA, the CDR3 is TGTGCCAGCAGCGGGCTAGCGGGAAAAAACATTCAGTACTTC. This codes for CASSGLAGKNIQYF. The chain uses TRBV2 and TRBJ2-4, with 9 nucleotides matching TRBD2. The CDR3 sequence is 14 residues long. Per the germline V gene, CDR1 is SNHLY and CDR2 is FYNNEI. Trimming cost V 6 bases and J 4 bases; bases outside gene matches: 4.

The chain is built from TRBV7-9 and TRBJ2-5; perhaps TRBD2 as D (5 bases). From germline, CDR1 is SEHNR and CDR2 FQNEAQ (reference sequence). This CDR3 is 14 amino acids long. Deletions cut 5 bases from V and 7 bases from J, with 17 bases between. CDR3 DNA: TGTGCCAGCAGCGAACTCACATCGGCGGGGACCCAGTACTTC. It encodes CASSELTSAGTQYF.

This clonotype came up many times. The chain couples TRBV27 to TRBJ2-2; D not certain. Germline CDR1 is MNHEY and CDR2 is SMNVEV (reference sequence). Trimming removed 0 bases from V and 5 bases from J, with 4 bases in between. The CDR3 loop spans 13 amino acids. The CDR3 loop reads CASSLSSTGELFF. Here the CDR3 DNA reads TGTGCCAGCAGTTTATCGTCGACCGGGGAGCTGTTTTTT.

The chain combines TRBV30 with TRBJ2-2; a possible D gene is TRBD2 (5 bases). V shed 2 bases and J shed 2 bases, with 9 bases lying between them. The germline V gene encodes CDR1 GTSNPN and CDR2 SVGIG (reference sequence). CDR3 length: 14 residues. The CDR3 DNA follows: TGTGCCTGGAGTCTCGGGAAAAACACCGGGGAGCTGTTTTTT. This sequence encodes CAWSLGKNTGELFF.

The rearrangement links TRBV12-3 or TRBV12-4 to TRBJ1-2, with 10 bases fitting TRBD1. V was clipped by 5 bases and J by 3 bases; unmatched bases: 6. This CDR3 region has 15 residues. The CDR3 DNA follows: TGTGCCAGCAGTAACTCCGGACAGGGGGACTATGGCTACACCTTC. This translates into CASSNSGQGDYGYTF.

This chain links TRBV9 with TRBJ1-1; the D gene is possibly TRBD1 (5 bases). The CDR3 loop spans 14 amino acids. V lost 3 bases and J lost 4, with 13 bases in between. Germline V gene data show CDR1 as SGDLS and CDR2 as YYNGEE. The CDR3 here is CASSEGPLATEAFF. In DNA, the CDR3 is TGTGCCAGCAGCGAGGGACCCCTTGCCACTGAAGCTTTCTTT.

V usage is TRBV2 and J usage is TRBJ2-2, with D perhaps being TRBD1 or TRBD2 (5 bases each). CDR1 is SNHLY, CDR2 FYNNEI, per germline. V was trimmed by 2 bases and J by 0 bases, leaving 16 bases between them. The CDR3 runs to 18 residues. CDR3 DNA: TGTGCCAGCAGTGAATGGCCAGGGAGATCCGCGAACACCGGGGAGCTGTTTTTT. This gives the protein CASSEWPGRSANTGELFF. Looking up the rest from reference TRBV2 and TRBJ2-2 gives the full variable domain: EPEVTQTPSHQVTQMGQEVILRCVPISNHLYFYWYRQILGQKVEFLVSFYNNEISEKSEIFDDQFSVERPDGSNFTLKIRSTKLEDSAMYFCASSEWPGRSANTGELFFGEGSRLTVL.

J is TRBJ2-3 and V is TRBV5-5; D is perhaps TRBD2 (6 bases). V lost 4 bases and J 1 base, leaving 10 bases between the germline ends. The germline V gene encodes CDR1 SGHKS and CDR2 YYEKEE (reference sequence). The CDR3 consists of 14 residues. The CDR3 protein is CASSLWEGTDTQYF. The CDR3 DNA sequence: TGTGCCAGCAGCCTCTGGGAGGGCACAGATACGCAGTATTTT. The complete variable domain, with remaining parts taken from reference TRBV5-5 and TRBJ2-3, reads DAGVTQSPTHLIKTRGQQVTLRCSPISGHKSVSWYQQVLGQGPQFIFQYYEKEERGRGNFPDRFSARQFPNYSSELNVNALLLGDSALYLCASSLWEGTDTQYFGPGTRLTVL.

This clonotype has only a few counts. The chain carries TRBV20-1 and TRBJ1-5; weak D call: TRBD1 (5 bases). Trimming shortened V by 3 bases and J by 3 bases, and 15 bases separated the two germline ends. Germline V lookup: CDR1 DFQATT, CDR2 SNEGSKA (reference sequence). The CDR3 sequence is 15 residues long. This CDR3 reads CSASLPGATNQPQHF. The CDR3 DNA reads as TGCAGTGCTAGTCTCCCCGGGGCGACCAATCAGCCCCAGCATTTT.

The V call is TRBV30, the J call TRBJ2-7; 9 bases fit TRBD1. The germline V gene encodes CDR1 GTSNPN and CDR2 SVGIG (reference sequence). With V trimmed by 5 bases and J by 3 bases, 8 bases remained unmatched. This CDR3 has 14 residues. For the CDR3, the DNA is TGTGCCTGGTCGAGCGGGACAGGGTTCTACGAGCAGTACTTC. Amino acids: CAWSSGTGFYEQYF.

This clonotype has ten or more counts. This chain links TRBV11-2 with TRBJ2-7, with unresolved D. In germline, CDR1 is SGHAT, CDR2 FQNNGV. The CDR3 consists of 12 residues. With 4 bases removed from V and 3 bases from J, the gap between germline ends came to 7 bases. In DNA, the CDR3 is TGTGCCAGCAGCTCCGAAGACTACGAGCAGTACTTC. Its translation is CASSSEDYEQYF.

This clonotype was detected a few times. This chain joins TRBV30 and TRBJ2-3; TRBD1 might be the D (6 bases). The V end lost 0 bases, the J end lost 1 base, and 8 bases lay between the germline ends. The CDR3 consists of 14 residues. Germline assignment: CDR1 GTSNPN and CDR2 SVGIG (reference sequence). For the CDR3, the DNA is TGTGCCTGGAGTGTGGGGGCAGGCACAGATACGCAGTATTTT. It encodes CAWSVGAGTDTQYF.

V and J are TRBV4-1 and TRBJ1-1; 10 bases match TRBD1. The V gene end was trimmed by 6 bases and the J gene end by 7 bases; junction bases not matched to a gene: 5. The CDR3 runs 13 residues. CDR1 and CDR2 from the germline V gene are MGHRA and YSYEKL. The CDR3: CASRPTGGSEAFF. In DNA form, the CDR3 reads TGCGCCAGCAGACCGACAGGGGGCAGTGAAGCTTTCTTT.

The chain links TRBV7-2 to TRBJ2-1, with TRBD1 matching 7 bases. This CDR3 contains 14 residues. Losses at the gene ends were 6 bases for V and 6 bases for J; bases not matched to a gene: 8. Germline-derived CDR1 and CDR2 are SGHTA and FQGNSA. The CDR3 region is CASRLNTGVNEQFF. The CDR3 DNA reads TGTGCCAGCAGACTCAACACAGGGGTCAATGAGCAGTTCTTC.

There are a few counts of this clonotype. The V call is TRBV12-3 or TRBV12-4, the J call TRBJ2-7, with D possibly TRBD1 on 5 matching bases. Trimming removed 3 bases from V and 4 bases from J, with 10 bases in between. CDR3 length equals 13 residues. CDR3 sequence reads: CASSFDSQYEQYF. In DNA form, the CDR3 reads TGTGCCAGCAGTTTTGACAGCCAGTACGAGCAGTACTTC.